The 29 T cell receptor beta chains listed next were all sequenced from one sample in a study of cytomegalovirus exposure and HLA in healthy donors. The PCR employed 60 Vbeta primers together with 13 Jbeta primers. Profiled with immunoSEQ multiplex PCR; TCRdb holds only in-frame clones, not every one. The sample consists of roughly 150,000 clones, 80% of them appearing once. The sample taken for sequencing was PBMCs. Receptors were obtained from a woman in her 40s in good health and CMV-seronegative.

The rearrangement links TRBV4-3 to TRBJ2-2, with TRBD2 as a possible D gene (6 bases). The CDR3 totals 15 residues. With 4 bases removed from V and 2 bases from J, the gap between germline ends came to 11 bases. Germline values: CDR1 LGHNA, CDR2 YSLEER. CDR3 loop: CASSPGTANTGELFF. The CDR3, as DNA: TGCGCCAGCAGCCCCGGGACTGCAAACACCGGGGAGCTGTTTTTT.

Points on this clone: At one end, the junction sequence differs from germline, possibly due to a read error. J is TRBJ1-1 and V is TRBV7-9, with D possibly TRBD1 on 6 matching bases. This CDR3 is 15 amino acids long. Per germline, CDR1 SEHNR and CDR2 FQNEAQ (reference sequence). The CDR3 loop reads CSSSLGVGANTEAFF. Written as DNA, the CDR3 is TGTTCCAGCAGCTTAGGGGTGGGGGCGAACACTGAAGCTTTCTTT. The full variable domain, completed using reference TRBV7-9 and TRBJ1-1, is DTGVSQNPRHKITKRGQNVTFRCDPISEHNRLYWYRQTLGQGPEFLTYFQNEAQLEKSRLLSDRFSAERPKGSFSTLEIQRTEQGDSAMYLCSSSLGVGANTEAFFGQGTRLTVV.

This clone appeared a few times. J is TRBJ2-5 and V is TRBV4-2; TRBD2 matches 11 bases. Trimming cost V 0 bases and J 10 bases; bases outside gene matches: 13. The CDR3 totals 17 residues. In germline, CDR1 is LGHNA, CDR2 YNFKEQ. This CDR3 is CASSQDLLTSGNGGQYF. The CDR3 DNA is TGTGCCAGCAGCCAAGATCTATTGACTAGCGGGAATGGGGGCCAGTACTTC.

The chain has TRBV4-3 and TRBJ1-2; TRBD1 matches at 7 bases. The CDR3 is 12 residues long. Germline V CDR1 and CDR2: LGHNA, YSLEER. V shed 4 bases, J shed 6 bases, and the junction held 2 bases outside the gene matches. The CDR3 here is CASSRGQDGYTF. As DNA, the CDR3 is TGCGCCAGCAGCCGAGGACAGGATGGCTACACCTTC.

The V gene is TRBV4-1, the J gene TRBJ2-7, with 15 bases matching TRBD2. Germline CDR1 MGHRA, CDR2 YSYEKL. This CDR3 is built from 17 residues. The J segment lost 6 bases and the V segment lost 4 bases, leaving 10 bases of the junction unmatched. The CDR3 DNA reads TGCGCCAGCAGCCGTGCTACCGTGGGACTAGCGGGGGGCGAGCAGTACTTC. It encodes CASSRATVGLAGGEQYF.

The chain has TRBV5-1 and TRBJ1-4; 7 nucleotides line up with TRBD1. Germline CDR1 SGHRS, CDR2 YFSETQ. This CDR3 has 19 residues. The V segment lost 5 bases and the J segment 0 bases; nucleotides outside the gene matches: 16. CDR3 loop: CASRKGDSLQFATNEKLFF. The CDR3 bases are TGCGCCAGCAGGAAAGGGGACAGCCTACAATTCGCAACTAATGAAAAACTGTTTTTT. Full variable domain (remainder filled in from reference TRBV5-1 and TRBJ1-4): KAGVTQTPRYLIKTRGQQVTLSCSPISGHRSVSWYQQTPGQGLQFLFEYFSETQRNKGNFPGRFSGRQFSNSRSEMNVSTLELGDSALYLCASRKGDSLQFATNEKLFFGSGTQLSVL.

This clone was seen once. This chain uses TRBV27 with TRBJ2-4; TRBD2 is a possible D gene (5 bases). CDR1 is MNHEY, CDR2 SMNVEV, per germline (reference sequence). Trimming cost V 10 bases and J 8 bases, with 18 bases left between them. There are 13 residues in the CDR3. The CDR3 DNA is TGTGCCACCAAAAGAGGGATCGAGGACATTCAGTACTTC. Translation gives CATKRGIEDIQYF.

This clone appeared a few times. The chain is built from TRBV7-3 and TRBJ2-5; 8 positions agree with TRBD1. V trimming: 2 bases; J trimming: 4 bases; junction bases outside the gene matches: 6. The CDR3 covers 15 residues. Germline CDR1 reads SGHTA; CDR2 reads FQGTGA. CDR3 bases: TGTGCCAGCAGCTTAGTGGGTGGGACAGGAGAGACCCAGTACTTC. Protein: CASSLVGGTGETQYF.

As concerns this clone: In the same sample, other DNA sequences code for this CDR3. This chain links TRBV5-4 with TRBJ2-1, with 13 bases aligning to TRBD2. With V trimmed by 0 bases and J by 7 bases, 1 base remained unmatched. From germline, CDR1 is SGHNT and CDR2 YYREEE (reference sequence). The CDR3 is made up of 15 amino acids. The CDR3 region has the DNA TGTGCCAGCAGCTTGGGGACTAGCGGGAGTAATGAGCAGTTCTTC. Amino acids: CASSLGTSGSNEQFF.

This clone appeared once. The rearrangement uses TRBV27 and TRBJ2-7; D call uncertain. Per germline, CDR1 MNHEY and CDR2 SMNVEV (reference sequence). The CDR3 covers 17 residues. V lost 1 base and J 2 bases, leaving 18 bases between the germline ends. The CDR3 loop is CASSLLGRPDPPYEQYF. CDR3 in DNA: TGTGCCAGCAGTTTATTGGGCAGGCCTGACCCCCCCTACGAGCAGTACTTC.

The J gene is TRBJ1-2, the V gene TRBV19; 7 nucleotides align to TRBD1. With V trimmed by 5 bases and J by 4 bases, 4 bases remained unmatched. Germline V gives CDR1 LNHDA, CDR2 SQIVND (reference sequence). CDR3 length: 13 residues. The CDR3 spells CASSYGTVYGYTF. Written as DNA, the CDR3 is TGTGCCAGTAGTTACGGGACAGTCTATGGCTACACCTTC.

V and J are TRBV4-3 and TRBJ2-5; 11 bases map to TRBD1. With the DNA end fitting TRBJ2-7 better, the J assignment may be wrong. Germline CDR1 and CDR2: LGHNA and YSLEER. CDR3 length: 15 residues. Here the CDR3 reads CASSLGTGGAYEQYF. The CDR3 bases are TGCGCCAGCAGCCTCGGGACAGGGGGGGCCTACGAGCAGTACTTC.

The V and J genes are TRBV7-2 and TRBJ2-5, with 12 positions matching TRBD2. CDR1 and CDR2 from the germline V gene are SGHTA and FQGNSA. V shed 0 bases and J 7 bases; nucleotides not matched to a gene: 9. CDR3 length equals 17 residues. CDR3 protein: CASSLAGELAGGGTQYF. The DNA for the CDR3 is TGTGCCAGCAGCTTAGCGGGGGAACTAGCGGGAGGTGGGACCCAGTACTTC. Full variable domain (rest looked up from reference TRBV7-2 and TRBJ2-5): GAGVSQSPSNKVTEKGKDVELRCDPISGHTALYWYRQSLGQGLEFLIYFQGNSAPDKSGLPSDRFSAERTGGSVSTLTIQRTQQEDSAVYLCASSLAGELAGGGTQYFGPGTRLLVL.

Details on this clone: Its ends do not fully match the called genes, so a read error is possible. J is TRBJ2-4 and V is TRBV6-4; TRBD1 might be the D (5 bases). The V gene's germline CDR1 is MRHNA and CDR2 SNTAGT. This CDR3 comprises 15 residues. The CDR3 loop is CASSEDTGGANSQYF. The CDR3 DNA is TGTGCCAGCAGTGAAGATACCGGTGGGGCAAACAGTCAGTACTTC.

This CDR3 reads CATSSKWGRNQPQHF. CDR3 nucleotide sequence: TGTGCCACCAGCAGTAAATGGGGCAGGAATCAGCCCCAGCATTTT. The chain is built from TRBV15 and TRBJ1-5; D might be TRBD1 (5 bases). The CDR3 runs to 15 residues. Germline V gene sequence: CDR1 LNHNV, CDR2 YYDKDF (reference sequence). Trimming took off 3 bases at V and 4 bases at J, with 13 bases between the two ends. Using reference TRBV15 and TRBJ1-5 for the parts outside the CDR3, the full variable domain is DAMVIQNPRYQVTQFGKPVTLSCSQTLNHNVMYWYQQKSSQAPKLLFHYYDKDFNNEADTPDNFQSRRPNTSFCFLDIRSPGLGDTAMYLCATSSKWGRNQPQHFGDGTRLSIL.

The chain recombines TRBV5-1 with TRBJ1-3; D not certain. This CDR3 region has 17 residues. Germline lookup yields CDR1 SGHRS and CDR2 YFSETQ. V was trimmed by 0 bases and J by 0 bases, leaving 13 bases between them. As DNA, the CDR3 is TGCGCCAGCAGCTTGGACAGACCCGAGAGCTCTGGAAACACCATATATTTT. Its protein product is CASSLDRPESSGNTIYF.

The chain couples TRBV6-8 to TRBJ2-3, with 9 bases aligning to TRBD2. The CDR3 is made up of 15 amino acids. Losses at the gene ends were 2 bases for V and 7 bases for J; bases not matched to a gene: 7. Germline V gene data show CDR1 as MNHGY and CDR2 as SAAAGT. CDR3 protein: CASSYGAGGTHTQYF. For the CDR3, the DNA is TGTGCCAGCAGTTACGGAGCGGGGGGCACGCATACGCAGTATTTT.

For the CDR3, the DNA is TGTGCCAGCAGTCCCCCTTTACTAGTATACGAGCAGTACTTC. Its translation is CASSPPLLVYEQYF. The chain uses TRBV28 and TRBJ2-7, with D possibly matching TRBD2 (5 bases). The germline CDR1 and CDR2 sequences are MDHEN and SYDVKM. The CDR3 has 14 amino acids. The V gene lost 5 bases and the J gene lost 4 bases, with 15 bases spanning the gap. The full variable domain, with the rest looked up from reference TRBV28 and TRBJ2-7, is DVKVTQSSRYLVKRTGEKVFLECVQDMDHENMFWYRQDPGLGLRLIYFSYDVKMKEKGDIPEGYSVSREKKERFSLILESASTNQTSMYLCASSPPLLVYEQYFGPGTRLTVT.

J is TRBJ2-2 and V is TRBV6-5; 9 nucleotides match TRBD2. With V trimmed by 6 bases and J by 3 bases, 2 bases remained unmatched. Germline-derived CDR1 and CDR2 are MNHEY and SVGAGI. The CDR3 length is 14 residues. The CDR3 spells CASRRGGDTGELFF. The CDR3 nucleotides are TGTGCCAGCAGGCGGGGGGGTGACACCGGGGAGCTGTTTTTT.

The rearrangement joins TRBV2 to TRBJ1-6; a possible D gene is TRBD1 (6 bases). Germline-derived CDR1 and CDR2 are SNHLY and FYNNEI. The CDR3 consists of 12 residues. V was cut by 6 bases and J by 11 bases, with 11 bases left in between. CDR3 sequence reads: CASRGTLAPLHF. CDR3 nucleotide sequence: TGTGCCAGCAGGGGGACACTGGCACCCCTCCACTTT.

The chain has TRBV30 and TRBJ2-5; TRBD1 is a possible D gene (6 bases). CDR1 GTSNPN and CDR2 SVGIG come from the germline V gene (reference sequence). V was trimmed by 4 bases and J by 9 bases, leaving 27 bases between them. The CDR3 has 16 amino acids. The CDR3 sequence: CAWIARGREGATAQYF. DNA for the CDR3: TGTGCCTGGATTGCCAGGGGCAGGGAAGGCGCAACAGCCCAGTACTTC.

V and J are TRBV10-2 and TRBJ2-1; D is unclear. CDR1 is WSHSY and CDR2 is SAAADI in the germline V gene. V was trimmed by 3 bases and J by 5 bases, leaving 5 bases between them. This CDR3 comprises 12 residues. The CDR3 nucleotides read TGCGCCAGCAGTGACGCTAACAATGAGCAGTTCTTC. Encoded protein: CASSDANNEQFF.

The chain employs TRBV4-1 and TRBJ2-2; TRBD2 is a possible D gene (6 bases). Germline loops: CDR1 MGHRA, CDR2 YSYEKL. The CDR3 contains 17 residues. V lost 6 bases and J 5 bases, leaving 22 bases between the germline ends. The CDR3 DNA is TGCGCCAGCAGGCCCGGGGGTGGCCAACGAAGGACCGGGGAGCTGTTTTTT. This gives the protein CASRPGGGQRRTGELFF.

V and J are TRBV11-2 and TRBJ1-3; possible D gene TRBD1, 5 bases. V was clipped by 0 bases and J by 4 bases, with 10 bases between them. The CDR3 covers 15 residues. CDR1 is SGHAT and CDR2 is FQNNGV in the germline V gene. The CDR3: CASSLDSRAGNTIYF. CDR3 sequence (DNA): TGTGCCAGCAGCTTAGATAGCAGGGCCGGAAACACCATATATTTT.

Only a few counts were recorded for this clone. This chain links TRBV6-5 with TRBJ1-4; 7 nucleotides align to TRBD1. The CDR3 is made up of 14 amino acids. V dropped 6 bases and J dropped 2; count of bases not matched to a gene: 3. The germline V gene has CDR1 MNHEY and CDR2 SVGAGI. The CDR3: CASRTTGTNEKLFF. The CDR3 coding sequence is TGTGCCAGCAGGACGACAGGGACTAATGAAAAACTGTTTTTT.

The chain has TRBV29-1 and TRBJ2-3; D is possibly TRBD2 (5 bases). The V gene lost 1 base and the J gene lost 5 bases, with 13 bases spanning the gap. Germline V gene data show CDR1 as SQVTM and CDR2 as ANQGSEA. The CDR3 runs 14 residues. Written as DNA, the CDR3 is TGCAGCGTTGAAGTGGGTAGCGTGGGAGATACGCAGTATTTT. As protein: CSVEVGSVGDTQYF.

The V and J genes are TRBV9 and TRBJ2-2; TRBD2 aligns across 7 bases. The ends lost 2 bases at V and 6 bases at J; junction bases unmatched: 10. The CDR3 runs to 16 residues. Germline lookup yields CDR1 SGDLS and CDR2 YYNGEE. The CDR3 DNA reads TGTGCCAGCAGCGTGGAGAGGCGGGAGCCCGCCGGGGAGCTGTTTTTT. It codes for CASSVERREPAGELFF.

This clone was seen a few times. CDR3 sequence reads: CASSQEIYDRGNEKLFF. In DNA, the CDR3 is TGTGCCAGCAGCCAAGAGATTTATGACAGGGGGAATGAAAAACTGTTTTTT. V and J are TRBV4-2 and TRBJ1-4; TRBD1 matches at 9 bases. Losses at the gene ends were 0 bases for V and 5 bases for J; bases not matched to a gene: 7. In germline, CDR1 is LGHNA, CDR2 YNFKEQ. The CDR3 length is 17 residues.

J is TRBJ2-5 and V is TRBV28; D perhaps matches TRBD2 (5 bases). CDR1 and CDR2 from the germline V gene are MDHEN and SYDVKM. Trimming pared 6 bases from V and 4 bases from J, leaving 15 bases between. The CDR3 is 14 amino acids. DNA for the CDR3: TGTGCCAGCAGAGCGCCGGGGTTCGGAGAGACCCAGTACTTC. Amino acids: CASRAPGFGETQYF.